A single sample is the source of the 16 T cell receptor beta chains below, sequenced in a study of blood T cell repertoires in COVID-19. Produced via immunoSEQ multiplex PCR; TCRdb's table is partial and in-frame only. The repertoire includes under 85,000 clones, 82% of them detected once, and around a fifth sits in the top ten. Sequencing was carried out using peripheral blood. These receptors were taken from a human donor in a cohort sampled during active COVID-19.

The V call is TRBV14, the J call TRBJ1-3; 7 positions agree with TRBD1. Germline V CDR1 and CDR2: SGHDN, FVKESK. The CDR3 totals 16 residues. With 0 bases clipped from V and 4 bases from J, the junction kept 6 bases outside the gene matches. CDR3 amino acids: CASSQDLPGQGNTIYF. CDR3 sequence (DNA): TGTGCCAGCAGCCAAGATCTACCGGGACAGGGAAACACCATATATTTT.

CDR3 amino acids: CASSLGAEAFF. The CDR3 region has the DNA TGTGCCAGCAGCCTAGGGGCTGAAGCTTTCTTT. V and J are TRBV3-1 (or the pseudogene TRBV3-2) and TRBJ1-1, with D tentatively TRBD1 (5 bases). There are 11 residues in the CDR3. Germline-derived CDR1 and CDR2 are LGHDT and YNNKEL (reference sequence). Trimming pared 4 bases from V and 6 bases from J, leaving 6 bases between.

The rearrangement uses TRBV19 and TRBJ2-2; D gene unclear. Germline V gives CDR1 LNHDA, CDR2 SQIVND (reference sequence). This CDR3 contains 13 residues. Between the trimmed V and J ends, which lost 3 bases and 5 bases, there was a span of 7 bases. The CDR3 here is CASSILLTGELFF. The DNA of the CDR3 is TGTGCCAGTAGTATTCTCCTAACCGGGGAGCTGTTTTTT.

This chain uses TRBV19 with TRBJ2-7; TRBD2 is a possible D gene (7 bases). Per germline, CDR1 LNHDA and CDR2 SQIVND (reference sequence). Trimming removed 1 base at V and 0 bases at J, with 10 bases between. The CDR3 has 15 amino acids. The CDR3 reads CASSIGGGDSYEQYF. In DNA form, the CDR3 reads TGTGCCAGTAGTATAGGCGGGGGCGACTCCTACGAGCAGTACTTC.

CDR3 nucleotides: TGTGCCAGCAGCCCGGGGGGGGCTTCGGGCGAGCAGTACTTC. Protein: CASSPGGASGEQYF. The chain uses TRBV5-4 and TRBJ2-7; 8 bases are shared with TRBD2. Trimming cost V 4 bases and J 6 bases; bases outside gene matches: 9. Per the germline V gene, CDR1 is SGHNT and CDR2 is YYREEE (reference sequence). The CDR3 runs 14 residues.

The chain combines TRBV11-2 with TRBJ1-2, with D possibly TRBD1 on 6 matching bases. This CDR3 contains 13 residues. CDR1 is SGHAT, CDR2 FQNNGV, per germline. The V gene lost 4 bases and the J gene lost 6 bases, with 12 bases spanning the gap. The CDR3 sequence is CASSSQGRDGYTF. The CDR3 region has the DNA TGTGCCAGCAGCTCACAGGGCAGGGATGGCTACACCTTC. The full variable domain, with the rest looked up from reference TRBV11-2 and TRBJ1-2, is EAGVAQSPRYKIIEKRQSVAFWCNPISGHATLYWYQQILGQGPKLLIQFQNNGVVDDSQLPKDRFSAERLKGVDSTLKIQPAKLEDSAVYLCASSSQGRDGYTFGSGTRLTVV.

The V gene is TRBV7-9, the J gene TRBJ1-3; D perhaps matches TRBD1 (5 bases). This CDR3 region has 16 residues. V was pared by 1 base and J by 4 bases, with 14 bases between. Germline values: CDR1 SEHNR, CDR2 FQNEAQ (reference sequence). CDR3 DNA sequence: TGTGCCAGCAGCTTAGGGCGCAGGGTGGACGGAAACACCATATATTTT. It is translated as CASSLGRRVDGNTIYF.

The chain is built from TRBV7-2 and TRBJ1-5, with D hard to call. This CDR3 has 15 residues. The V gene lost 0 bases and the J gene lost 8 bases, with 14 bases spanning the gap. Germline CDR1 SGHTA, CDR2 FQGNSA. Written as DNA, the CDR3 is TGTGCCAGCAGCTTAGCGGGGAGAGCGGTTGAGCCCCAGCATTTT. Protein: CASSLAGRAVEPQHF. Drawing the rest from reference TRBV7-2 and TRBJ1-5, the complete variable domain is GAGVSQSPSNKVTEKGKDVELRCDPISGHTALYWYRQSLGQGLEFLIYFQGNSAPDKSGLPSDRFSAERTGGSVSTLTIQRTQQEDSAVYLCASSLAGRAVEPQHFGDGTRLSIL.

The chain uses TRBV3-1 (or the pseudogene TRBV3-2) and TRBJ2-7, with 9 bases fitting TRBD2. This CDR3 comprises 14 residues. In germline, CDR1 is LGHDT, CDR2 YNNKEL (reference sequence). J was trimmed by 1 base and V by 6 bases; bases with no gene match: 4. The CDR3 DNA reads TGTGCCAGCAGTACTACTAGCGGGTCCTACGAGCAGTACTTC. Translating it yields CASSTTSGSYEQYF.

A remark on this clone: One junction end disagrees with the germline gene, perhaps due to a read error. This chain's CDR3 is CASSLEGVADTQYF. Here the CDR3 DNA reads TGTGCTAGCAGCTTAGAAGGGGTGGCAGATACGCAGTATTTT. The V call is TRBV7-7, the J call TRBJ2-3; a weak D match, TRBD1 (5 bases). The CDR3 runs to 14 residues. Germline CDR1 SSHAT, CDR2 FNYEAQ (reference sequence). Complete variable domain (other parts from reference TRBV7-7 and TRBJ2-3): GAGVSQSPRYKVTKRGQDVTLRCDPISSHATLYWYQQALGQGPEFLTYFNYEAQPDKSGLPSDRFSAERPEGSISTLTIQRTEQRDSAMYRCASSLEGVADTQYFGPGTRLTVL.

CDR3 amino acids: CASSLTRNEQFF. CDR3 in DNA: TGTGCCAGCAGTTTAACGCGCAATGAGCAGTTCTTC. The rearrangement uses TRBV27 and TRBJ2-1; D gene unclear. This CDR3 contains 12 residues. V was pared by 2 bases and J by 6 bases, with 5 bases between. The germline gives CDR1 MNHEY, CDR2 SMNVEV (reference sequence).

The gene calls are TRBV19 and TRBJ2-1; D unclear. The CDR3 extends over 13 amino acids. Germline V CDR1 and CDR2: LNHDA, SQIVND (reference sequence). The germline V and J ends were trimmed by 7 bases and 5 bases, with 12 bases remaining between them. The CDR3 is CASNRPGNNEQFF. The CDR3 coding sequence is TGTGCCAGTAACCGGCCAGGAAACAATGAGCAGTTCTTC.

V usage is TRBV5-1 and J usage is TRBJ1-4; D ambiguous. The germline V and J ends were trimmed by 0 bases and 6 bases, with 9 bases remaining between them. This CDR3 contains 14 residues. The germline gives CDR1 SGHRS, CDR2 YFSETQ. CDR3 sequence: CASSLGRVDEKLFF. CDR3 DNA sequence: TGCGCCAGCAGCTTGGGACGGGTAGATGAAAAACTGTTTTTT.

The chain joins TRBV7-3 to TRBJ2-1; TRBD2 matches at 11 bases. Germline V CDR1 and CDR2: SGHTA, FQGTGA. V trimming: 5 bases; J trimming: 7 bases; junction bases outside the gene matches: 4. The CDR3 has 14 residues. The CDR3 nucleotides read TGTGCCAGCAGCCCTAGCGGGGGGCTTAATGAGCAGTTCTTC. This gives the protein CASSPSGGLNEQFF.

This chain connects TRBV9 to TRBJ2-1; D is unresolved. This CDR3 region has 15 residues. Trimming removed 3 bases from V and 0 bases from J, with 10 bases in between. Germline V gene data show CDR1 as SGDLS and CDR2 as YYNGEE. CDR3 residues: CASSGQLSSYNEQFF. CDR3 nucleotides: TGTGCCAGCAGCGGCCAACTGAGCTCCTACAATGAGCAGTTCTTC.

This chain joins TRBV5-1 and TRBJ2-5; 10 bases line up with TRBD2. This CDR3 contains 18 residues. Germline lookup yields CDR1 SGHRS and CDR2 YFSETQ. V was clipped by 4 bases and J by 2 bases; unmatched bases: 14. In nucleotides, the CDR3 is TGCGCCAGCAGCCCAACTAGCGGGGCCATGCTCGGGCAAGAGACCCAGTACTTC. The encoded protein is CASSPTSGAMLGQETQYF.